This T cell receptor (beta chain) was captured by sequencing in a study of cytomegalovirus exposure and HLA in healthy donors. Study-wide findings and caveats: Solely CMV serostatus was available to characterize immune exposure.

The primer mix had 60 Vbeta and 13 Jbeta primers. Repertoires were generated with immunoSEQ multiplex PCR, while TCRdb's copy carries only in-frame clones and drops some. In the table there are some 200,000 clones, about four fifths of which are singletons. A remark on this clone: The antigen remains undetermined.

The TCR sequence derives from a girl under 18 in good health and CMV-seropositive. Sequencing was carried out using PBMCs.

CDR3 amino acids: CASSRWASGGTDTQYF. The DNA of the CDR3 is TGTGCCAGCAGTCGCTGGGCTAGCGGGGGGACAGATACGCAGTATTTT. This rearrangement joins TRBV2 to TRBJ2-3; TRBD2 aligns across 11 bases. The CDR3 extends over 16 amino acids. Germline lookup yields CDR1 SNHLY and CDR2 FYNNEI. V lost 5 bases and J lost 3; bases outside the gene matches: 7.